The 3 T cell receptor beta chains below come from one sample, sequenced in a study of cytomegalovirus exposure and HLA in healthy donors. Sequenced by immunoSEQ multiplex PCR; TCRdb stores in-frame clones only, minus some. This repertoire shows some 200,000 clones, around 86% found once; its top ten account for around 7.2%. The sample taken for sequencing was PBMCs. These receptors originate from a young man in good health and CMV-seropositive.

In its sample, this clone was seen once. The V gene is TRBV11-2, the J gene TRBJ1-4, with TRBD1 as a possible D gene (5 bases). CDR1 and CDR2 from the germline V gene are SGHAT and FQNNGV. The V end was cut by 5 bases, the J end by 2 bases, with 12 bases between. The CDR3 is 15 amino acids. This CDR3 reads CASSPVGVTNEKLFF. The DNA of the CDR3 is TGTGCCAGCAGCCCAGTGGGGGTGACTAATGAAAAACTGTTTTTT.

The chain links TRBV11-2 to TRBJ1-4, with D perhaps matching TRBD1 (5 bases). The V gene's germline CDR1 is SGHAT and CDR2 FQNNGV. The CDR3 totals 13 residues. Trimming took off 3 bases at V and 10 bases at J, with 12 bases between the two ends. CDR3 in amino acids: CASSLAGRGKLFF. The CDR3 coding sequence is TGTGCCAGCAGCTTGGCAGGGCGGGGAAAACTGTTTTTT.

The rearrangement links TRBV13 to TRBJ2-3, with a possible D match to TRBD2 (5 bases). Germline V gene data show CDR1 as PRHDT and CDR2 as FYEKMQ (reference sequence). V lost 5 bases and J 3 bases, leaving 15 bases between the germline ends. CDR3 length: 15 residues. This CDR3 is CASSRFGERTDTQYF. As DNA, the CDR3 is TGTGCCAGCAGCAGGTTCGGGGAGAGGACAGATACGCAGTATTTT.